One sample yielded the 25 T cell receptor beta chains listed below, sequenced in a study of lymphopenia after photon versus proton radiotherapy. Method: immunoSEQ multiplex PCR; TCRdb's copy keeps in-frame clones and lacks some. Of 20,000 to 25,000 clones in the sample, around four fifths are singletons; the top ten hold 24%. The specimen comprised peripheral blood, sampled from a patient treated with photon-based radiotherapy. The receptors were sampled from a man in his forties with gastric cancer.

Remarks on this clone: The same CDR3 is also encoded by other DNA sequences in this sample. V usage is TRBV18 and J usage is TRBJ2-7; 9 nucleotides agree with TRBD1. Germline CDR1 is KGHSH and CDR2 is LQKENI. V was clipped by 3 bases and J by 5 bases; unmatched bases: 11. The CDR3 has 16 residues. DNA of the CDR3: TGTGCCAGCTCACCCCTCCCGGGACAGGGTAGGAACGAGCAGTACTTC. Its protein is CASSPLPGQGRNEQYF.

The chain joins TRBV10-3 to TRBJ1-1, with unresolved D. CDR3 length: 15 residues. Germline V CDR1 and CDR2: ENHRY, SYGVKD. With 6 bases removed from V and 1 base from J, the gap between germline ends came to 15 bases. CDR3 in amino acids: CAIRALLTENTEAFF. CDR3 in DNA: TGTGCCATCAGGGCCTTGCTAACAGAGAACACTGAAGCTTTCTTT.

The chain joins TRBV6-6 to TRBJ2-3, with 7 bases identical to TRBD2. The V and J ends lost 0 bases and 5 bases, in that order; junction bases with no gene match: 8. Germline loops: CDR1 MNHNY, CDR2 SVGAGI (reference sequence). The CDR3 loop spans 16 amino acids. CDR3 nucleotide sequence: TGTGCCAGCAGTTACTCGATGGGCGGGGGTGTAGATACGCAGTATTTT. Protein sequence: CASSYSMGGGVDTQYF.

This rearrangement joins TRBV4-2 to TRBJ1-5; no clear D. CDR1 is LGHNA and CDR2 is YNFKEQ in the germline V gene. CDR3 length: 12 amino acids. Trimming removed 0 bases at V and 6 bases at J, with 3 bases between. In nucleotides, the CDR3 is TGTGCCAGCAGCCAAGAGGGTCAGCCCCAGCATTTT. Its translation: CASSQEGQPQHF.

The V gene is TRBV18, the J gene TRBJ1-6; the match to TRBD1 covers 7 bases. The V gene end was trimmed by 3 bases and the J gene end by 5 bases; junction bases not matched to a gene: 7. Germline V lookup: CDR1 KGHSH, CDR2 LQKENI. This CDR3 spans 16 amino acids. CDR3 amino acids: CASSPGPGQNNSPLHF. In DNA form, the CDR3 reads TGTGCCAGCTCACCCGGGCCGGGACAGAATAATTCACCCCTCCACTTT.

The chain combines TRBV7-2 with TRBJ2-5, with 9 positions matching TRBD2. Trimming at V came to 0 bases and at J to 1 base, leaving 0 bases not matched to a gene. The CDR3 sequence is 15 residues long. Germline lookup yields CDR1 SGHTA and CDR2 FQGNSA. CDR3 amino acids: CASSLASGGQETQYF. For the CDR3, the DNA is TGTGCCAGCAGCTTAGCTAGCGGGGGCCAAGAGACCCAGTACTTC.

This rearrangement joins TRBV19 to TRBJ2-3; no clear D. The V end lost 6 bases, the J end lost 0 bases, and 19 bases lay between the germline ends. Looked up from germline, CDR1 is LNHDA and CDR2 is SQIVND (reference sequence). The CDR3 runs 17 residues. The CDR3 nucleotides read TGTGCCAGTAGCCCTTTAGGCTTGTCACCCAGCACAGATACGCAGTATTTT. It specifies CASSPLGLSPSTDTQYF.

The rearrangement joins TRBV25-1 to TRBJ1-2; D ambiguous. The CDR3 extends over 15 amino acids. V lost 1 base and J lost 7, with 16 bases in between. The germline gives CDR1 MGHDK, CDR2 SYGVNS. As DNA, the CDR3 is TGTGCCAGCAGTGAATCCAGACACCCGCAGAGTGGCTACACCTTC. This translates into CASSESRHPQSGYTF.

The CDR3 spells CASSQSYEQYF. Here the CDR3 DNA reads TGTGCCAGCAGCCAATCCTACGAGCAGTACTTC. The genes are TRBV11-1 and TRBJ2-7; no firm D call. The length of the CDR3 is 11 residues. V lost 5 bases and J lost 1, with 3 bases in between. Per germline, CDR1 SGHAT and CDR2 FQDESV (reference sequence).

The rearrangement uses TRBV29-1 and TRBJ1-4; 7 positions agree with TRBD1. V lost 7 bases to trimming and J lost 7 bases; unmatched junction nucleotides: 9. CDR3 length equals 13 residues. Germline values: CDR1 SQVTM, CDR2 ANQGSEA. The CDR3 here is CSGLGGGGEKLFF. The CDR3 DNA sequence: TGCAGCGGCCTAGGGGGCGGCGGTGAAAAACTGTTTTTT.

This rearrangement joins TRBV30 to TRBJ2-1; TRBD2 is a possible D gene (6 bases). The V gene lost 3 bases and the J gene lost 5 bases, with 29 bases spanning the gap. This CDR3 has 19 amino acids. Germline CDR1 GTSNPN, CDR2 SVGIG (reference sequence). The CDR3 protein is CAWSTRDLKRGTLNNEQFF. The CDR3 nucleotides read TGTGCCTGGAGCACCCGGGACCTCAAGCGAGGGACTTTGAACAATGAGCAGTTCTTC. Based on the CDR3 plus reference TRBV30 and TRBJ2-1, the full variable domain is SQTIHQWPATLVQPVGSPLSLECTVEGTSNPNLYWYRQAAGRGLQLLFYSVGIGQISSEVPQNLSASRPQDRQFILSSKKLLLSDSGFYLCAWSTRDLKRGTLNNEQFFGPGTRLTVL.

The rearrangement uses TRBV6-5 and TRBJ1-2; the match to TRBD1 covers 8 bases. Germline V lookup: CDR1 MNHEY, CDR2 SVGAGI. This CDR3 contains 14 residues. The V and J ends lost 6 bases and 7 bases, in that order; junction bases with no gene match: 10. In nucleotides, the CDR3 is TGTGCCAGCAGGAAAACGGACAGGGATTCTGGCTACACCTTC. Translated, it gives CASRKTDRDSGYTF.

This chain joins TRBV9 and TRBJ1-5; D remains unclear. The CDR3 has 15 amino acids. V lost 4 bases and J lost 0, with 11 bases in between. CDR1 and CDR2 from the germline V gene are SGDLS and YYNGEE. In DNA form, the CDR3 reads TGTGCCAGCAGCACAACGGGGTATAGCAATCAGCCCCAGCATTTT. Encoded protein: CASSTTGYSNQPQHF. Variable domain in full (rest from reference TRBV9 and TRBJ1-5): DSGVTQTPKHLITATGQRVTLRCSPRSGDLSVYWYQQSLDQGLQFLIQYYNGEERAKGNILERFSAQQFPDLHSELNLSSLELGDSALYFCASSTTGYSNQPQHFGDGTRLSIL.

The chain links TRBV12-5 to TRBJ1-1; no clear D. Germline lookup yields CDR1 LGHNT and CDR2 FRNRAP. This CDR3 spans 13 amino acids. The V end lost 1 base, the J end lost 11 bases, and 14 bases lay between the germline ends. This CDR3 is CASGLGPQVPAFF. The DNA for the CDR3 is TGTGCTAGTGGTTTGGGACCCCAAGTACCGGCTTTCTTT.

For this clone: A much larger clone is a single base away; this may be a read error. V gene TRBV6-6 combines with J gene TRBJ2-7; D is perhaps TRBD2 (6 bases). There are 14 residues in the CDR3. Trimming left V 5 bases short and J 0 bases short, with 11 bases between. Germline loops: CDR1 MNHNY, CDR2 SVGAGI (reference sequence). The CDR3 spells CASSKAGSSYEQYF. The CDR3 DNA follows: TGTGCCAGCAGTAAGGCGGGGAGCTCCTACGAGCAGTACTTC.

This chain uses TRBV7-9 with TRBJ1-1; D is unclear. Germline V CDR1 and CDR2: SEHNR, FQNEAQ (reference sequence). Trimming took 5 bases from V and 6 from J, leaving 16 bases between them. The CDR3 loop spans 14 amino acids. For the CDR3, the DNA is TGTGCCAGCAGCCAAGAAGCGCCGATGGCTGAAGCTTTCTTT. Its translation is CASSQEAPMAEAFF. Supplemented by reference TRBV7-9 and TRBJ1-1, the full variable domain reads DTGVSQNPRHKITKRGQNVTFRCDPISEHNRLYWYRQTLGQGPEFLTYFQNEAQLEKSRLLSDRFSAERPKGSFSTLEIQRTEQGDSAMYLCASSQEAPMAEAFFGQGTRLTVV.

This chain uses TRBV2 with TRBJ1-2, with 7 bases fitting TRBD1. This CDR3 is 14 amino acids long. CDR1 is SNHLY, CDR2 FYNNEI, per germline. V lost 4 bases to trimming and J lost 2 bases; unmatched junction nucleotides: 4. The CDR3 coding sequence is TGTGCCAGCAGTGTCGTACAGGGGAACTATGGCTACACCTTC. Its protein is CASSVVQGNYGYTF.

The chain combines TRBV9 with TRBJ2-7; 7 bases are shared with TRBD1. With V trimmed by 4 bases and J by 0 bases, 7 bases remained unmatched. The CDR3 extends over 15 amino acids. Per the germline V gene, CDR1 is SGDLS and CDR2 is YYNGEE. The CDR3 region is CASSLGDRISYEQYF. CDR3 nucleotides: TGTGCCAGCAGCCTCGGGGACAGAATCTCCTACGAGCAGTACTTC.

The chain recombines TRBV4-1 with TRBJ2-4, with unresolved D. With 0 bases removed from V and 6 bases from J, the gap between germline ends came to 18 bases. Germline V gene sequence: CDR1 MGHRA, CDR2 YSYEKL. This CDR3 is 17 amino acids long. In DNA, the CDR3 is TGCGCCAGCAGCCAAGATGACCCGGCGTCTGTCGTAAACATTCAGTACTTC. This encodes CASSQDDPASVVNIQYF.

In this sample, this clone turned up a few times. The gene calls are TRBV9 and TRBJ2-5; D is undetermined. CDR1 is SGDLS, CDR2 YYNGEE, per germline. Trimming stripped 0 bases from V and 4 bases from J, with 7 bases between. The CDR3 loop spans 13 amino acids. The chain's CDR3 is CASSVDVSETQYF. The CDR3 bases are TGTGCCAGCAGCGTAGACGTCTCAGAGACCCAGTACTTC.

This sequence joins TRBV19 and TRBJ1-1, with 7 positions matching TRBD1. CDR1 LNHDA and CDR2 SQIVND come from the germline V gene (reference sequence). This CDR3 comprises 16 residues. V was pared by 7 bases and J by 3 bases, with 14 bases of the junction left unmatched. CDR3 protein: CASTPYRGRKDTEAFF. The CDR3 bases are TGTGCCAGTACCCCATACAGGGGAAGGAAGGACACTGAAGCTTTCTTT.

This chain joins TRBV15 and TRBJ1-1, with 8 bases matching TRBD1. CDR1 is LNHNV and CDR2 is YYDKDF in the germline V gene (reference sequence). V gave up 1 base and J gave up 3 bases; unmatched junction bases: 1. The CDR3 is 14 residues long. The CDR3, as DNA: TGTGCCACCAGCAGAGGGACAGGGTACACTGAAGCTTTCTTT. It codes for CATSRGTGYTEAFF.

This rearrangement joins TRBV4-2 to TRBJ1-4; 8 nucleotides agree with TRBD1. The ends lost 0 bases at V and 8 bases at J; junction bases unmatched: 8. Germline-derived CDR1 and CDR2 are LGHNA and YNFKEQ. This CDR3 comprises 16 residues. CDR3 amino acids: CASSQDGQGGGEKLFF. In DNA form, the CDR3 reads TGTGCCAGCAGCCAAGATGGACAGGGAGGGGGAGAAAAACTGTTTTTT.

The CDR3 region is CASSQAWGEPGELFF. In DNA form, the CDR3 reads TGTGCCAGCAGCCAAGCCTGGGGGGAACCTGGGGAGCTGTTTTTT. The J gene is TRBJ2-2, the V gene TRBV4-2; the D gene is possibly TRBD2 (6 bases). This CDR3 region has 15 residues. V lost 1 base and J lost 8, with 14 bases in between. Germline values: CDR1 LGHNA, CDR2 YNFKEQ.

The gene calls are TRBV19 and TRBJ1-5, with 10 bases identical to TRBD1. The CDR3 is 15 amino acids. Germline V lookup: CDR1 LNHDA, CDR2 SQIVND (reference sequence). V lost 4 bases to trimming and J lost 4 bases; unmatched junction nucleotides: 4. The CDR3 nucleotides are TGTGCCAGTAGTACGGGACAGGGGAGAAATCAGCCCCAGCATTTT. This sequence encodes CASSTGQGRNQPQHF.